Following are 21 T cell receptor beta chains from one sample sequenced in a study of blood T cells in healthy people across ages. Sample-barcoded 5' priming and a J-beta primer mix drove a second PCR of roughly 7 to 11 cycles. MiXCR was run by TCRdb on the 5' RACE reads, yielding one entry per CDR3 protein. Of over 1,300,000 distinct CDR3 sequences in the sample, around 59% were seen once. The specimen was blood. Source of these receptors: a man between 18 and 35 years old in good health.

The CDR3 bases are TGTGCCAGCAGCGTAGAGGCGGGACACTCCCGGGCTTCCTACGAGCAGTACTTC. It encodes CASSVEAGHSRASYEQYF. The chain joins TRBV9 to TRBJ2-7, with D perhaps given as TRBD1 or TRBD2 (6 bases each). The CDR3 consists of 18 residues. Germline loops: CDR1 SGDLS, CDR2 YYNGEE. Trimming removed 0 bases from V and 1 base from J, with 20 bases in between. The full variable domain, with the rest looked up from reference TRBV9 and TRBJ2-7, is DSGVTQTPKHLITATGQRVTLRCSPRSGDLSVYWYQQSLDQGLQFLIQYYNGEERAKGNILERFSAQQFPDLHSELNLSSLELGDSALYFCASSVEAGHSRASYEQYFGPGTRLTVT.

This chain connects TRBV5-1 to TRBJ2-4; possible D gene TRBD1, 6 bases. TRBJ2-7 matches the DNA end more closely, so the J call is doubtful. This CDR3 contains 16 residues. Germline V lookup: CDR1 SGHRS, CDR2 YFSETQ. The CDR3 bases are TGCGCCAGCAGCTTGGCTTTCGCAGGGGACTCCTACGAGCAGTACTTC. It is translated as CASSLAFAGDSYEQYF.

The J gene is TRBJ1-4, the V gene TRBV7-9; D may be TRBD1 (5 bases). This CDR3 is built from 14 residues. V was trimmed by 4 bases and J by 8 bases, leaving 14 bases between them. CDR1 SEHNR and CDR2 FQNEAQ come from the germline V gene (reference sequence). CDR3 region: CASSSRDAGEKLFF. In DNA, the CDR3 is TGTGCCAGCAGCTCCCGGGACGCGGGGGAAAAACTGTTTTTT. Combining the CDR3 with reference TRBV7-9 and TRBJ1-4 gives the whole variable domain DTGVSQNPRHKITKRGQNVTFRCDPISEHNRLYWYRQTLGQGPEFLTYFQNEAQLEKSRLLSDRFSAERPKGSFSTLEIQRTEQGDSAMYLCASSSRDAGEKLFFGSGTQLSVL.

About this clonotype: An end of the junction differs from the germline gene, which may be a read error. This rearrangement joins TRBV7-2 to TRBJ2-1, with D maybe TRBD2 (5 bases). The CDR3 has 17 residues. The germline V gene has CDR1 SGHTA and CDR2 FQGNSA. The CDR3 reads CASNLEGASGPYNEQFF. In nucleotides, the CDR3 is TGTGCCAGCAACTTAGAGGGAGCTAGTGGACCATACAATGAGCAGTTCTTC.

This clonotype has only one observation. The chain employs TRBV4-2 and TRBJ1-4, with D possibly being TRBD1 (5 bases). Trimming shortened V by 1 base and J by 8 bases, and 17 bases separated the two germline ends. The CDR3 has 16 residues. Per the germline V gene, CDR1 is LGHNA and CDR2 is YNFKEQ. CDR3 DNA: TGTGCCAGCAGCCAAGCGGCGCAGGGATCGGTCGAAAAACTGTTTTTT. It is translated as CASSQAAQGSVEKLFF.

The gene calls are TRBV4-1 and TRBJ1-2; the D gene is possibly TRBD1 (5 bases). The CDR3 spans 14 residues. V lost 0 bases and J lost 5, with 10 bases in between. CDR1 is MGHRA, CDR2 YSYEKL, per germline. The CDR3 bases are TGCGCCAGCAGCCAAGAGGCGGACATTTATGGCTACACCTTC. The encoded protein is CASSQEADIYGYTF.

This chain connects TRBV3-1 to TRBJ2-3, with D maybe TRBD2 (7 bases). V lost 3 bases and J lost 9, with 22 bases in between. The V gene's germline CDR1 is LGHDT and CDR2 YNNKEL (reference sequence). There are 16 residues in the CDR3. Written as DNA, the CDR3 is TGTGCCAGCAGCCAGAATCGGGGGGCATATAACAGGACGCAGTATTTT. Translating gives CASSQNRGAYNRTQYF.

The V gene is TRBV29-1, the J gene TRBJ2-6; TRBD1 might be the D (5 bases). Per the germline V gene, CDR1 is SQVTM and CDR2 is ANQGSEA. The V and J ends lost 7 bases and 2 bases respectively, with 9 bases between them. The CDR3 is 13 amino acids. Here the CDR3 reads CSASGPGANVLTF. As DNA, the CDR3 is TGCAGCGCCTCAGGGCCTGGGGCCAACGTCCTGACTTTC.

The rearrangement joins TRBV7-9 to TRBJ2-7; perhaps TRBD1 as D (5 bases). CDR1 and CDR2 (germline): SEHNR, FQNEAQ (reference sequence). The ends were cut back, 5 bases at V and 2 bases at J, with 13 bases in the middle. The CDR3 spans 14 residues. CDR3 protein: CASSTTQDPYEQYF. In nucleotides, the CDR3 is TGTGCCAGCAGCACAACACAGGATCCCTACGAGCAGTACTTC.

The J gene is TRBJ2-5, the V gene TRBV29-1; 7 bases line up with TRBD1. V shed 6 bases, J shed 5 bases, and the junction held 9 bases outside the gene matches. CDR1 SQVTM and CDR2 ANQGSEA come from the germline V gene. The CDR3 consists of 13 residues. In DNA form, the CDR3 reads TGCAGCGTAATAGGGGGCGTTGGGGAGACCCAGTACTTC. Translating it yields CSVIGGVGETQYF.

Written as DNA, the CDR3 is TGTGCCAGCAGCCAAGGCGCGTACGGGGCCAACGTCCTGACTTTC. Translation: CASSQGAYGANVLTF. The chain carries TRBV3-1 and TRBJ2-6; D gene ambiguous. Per the germline V gene, CDR1 is LGHDT and CDR2 is YNNKEL (reference sequence). V was shortened by 1 base and J by 4 bases, with 8 bases between the two germline ends. The CDR3 has 15 residues.

The chain carries TRBV6-5 and TRBJ2-5; D remains unclear. The J call is doubtful: the DNA matches TRBJ2-7 better. This CDR3 has 13 residues. The V gene's germline CDR1 is MNHEY and CDR2 SVGAGI. The CDR3 loop is CASSAPVGREQYF. The CDR3 DNA reads as TGTGCCAGCAGTGCCCCCGTTGGGCGCGAGCAGTACTTC.

This clonotype turned up a few times. The gene calls are TRBV4-1 and TRBJ1-2; D ambiguous. CDR3 size: 14 residues. Trimming took 0 bases from V and 4 from J, leaving 9 bases between them. Germline values: CDR1 MGHRA, CDR2 YSYEKL. CDR3 sequence (DNA): TGCGCCAGCAGCCAAGACATAGCGACCTATGGCTACACCTTC. Its translation is CASSQDIATYGYTF.

This clonotype has just a few counts. This sequence joins TRBV27 and TRBJ2-5; possibly TRBD2 for D (6 bases). The end of the DNA aligns better with TRBJ2-7, so the J call may be wrong. This CDR3 is 13 amino acids long. Germline-derived CDR1 and CDR2 are MNHEY and SMNVEV (reference sequence). CDR3 bases: TGTGCCAGCAGTTTAGGAGGGGCGAACGAGCAGTACTTC. It codes for CASSLGGANEQYF.

The rearrangement uses TRBV7-2 and TRBJ2-7; no definite D call. CDR1 is SGHTA and CDR2 is FQGNSA in the germline V gene. The CDR3 sequence is 15 residues long. V was trimmed by 1 base and J by 1 base, leaving 11 bases between them. The CDR3 nucleotides are TGTGCCAGCAGCTTAGGGTCTTTCCCTTCCTACGAGCAGTACTTC. Translated, it gives CASSLGSFPSYEQYF.

The rearrangement links TRBV11-2 to TRBJ2-1; 10 positions agree with TRBD2. Germline V gives CDR1 SGHAT, CDR2 FQNNGV. CDR3 length: 15 amino acids. The V and J ends lost 2 bases and 7 bases, in that order; junction bases with no gene match: 5. Here the CDR3 DNA reads TGTGCCAGCAGCTTACTAGCGGGAGAATCAAATGAGCAGTTCTTC. Translation: CASSLLAGESNEQFF.

In this sample, this clonotype turned up once. The gene calls are TRBV5-1 and TRBJ2-5; 9 bases align to TRBD2. Judging by the DNA end, TRBJ2-7 fits better; the J call may be wrong. Per the germline V gene, CDR1 is SGHRS and CDR2 is YFSETQ. The CDR3 has 16 amino acids. The CDR3 region is CASSRPATSGSYEQYF. The CDR3 DNA reads as TGCGCCAGCAGCCGTCCTGCGACTAGCGGTTCCTACGAGCAGTACTTC.

CDR3 amino acids: CASSLGLVHEQYF. Written as DNA, the CDR3 is TGCGCCAGCAGCTTGGGACTAGTCCACGAGCAGTACTTC. V is TRBV5-1 and J is TRBJ2-7, with D perhaps TRBD2 (6 bases). V was pared by 0 bases and J by 5 bases, with 9 bases between. Germline values: CDR1 SGHRS, CDR2 YFSETQ. This CDR3 is 13 amino acids long. The whole variable domain, remainder taken from reference TRBV5-1 and TRBJ2-7, is KAGVTQTPRYLIKTRGQQVTLSCSPISGHRSVSWYQQTPGQGLQFLFEYFSETQRNKGNFPGRFSGRQFSNSRSEMNVSTLELGDSALYLCASSLGLVHEQYFGPGTRLTVT.

This clonotype has more than one count but fewer than ten. The chain carries TRBV25-1 and TRBJ2-3; TRBD2 agrees at 10 bases. With 6 bases clipped from V and 5 bases from J, the junction kept 8 bases outside the gene matches. Germline CDR1 reads MGHDK; CDR2 reads SYGVNS. The CDR3 contains 15 residues. The CDR3: CASSRTSGRGDTQYF. The DNA of the CDR3 is TGTGCCAGCAGCCGGACTAGCGGAAGAGGAGATACGCAGTATTTT. The full variable domain, rest sourced from reference TRBV25-1 and TRBJ2-3, is EADIYQTPRYLVIGTGKKITLECSQTMGHDKMYWYQQDPGMELHLIHYSYGVNSTEKGDLSSESTVSRIRTEHFPLTLESARPSHTSQYLCASSRTSGRGDTQYFGPGTRLTVL.

The gene calls are TRBV29-1 and TRBJ2-3, with a possible D match to TRBD2 (6 bases). The CDR3 is 11 residues long. Germline V gene sequence: CDR1 SQVTM, CDR2 ANQGSEA. V lost 7 bases, J lost 9 bases, and 14 bases lay in between. The CDR3 loop reads CSGEVRGTQYF. For the CDR3, the DNA is TGCAGCGGGGAGGTGAGAGGGACGCAGTATTTT.

Only one count was recorded for this clonotype. At one of its ends the junction is not consistent with the germline gene, which may arise from a read error. The gene calls are TRBV4-1 and TRBJ1-6, with 7 bases matching TRBD1. The CDR3 extends over 15 amino acids. From germline, CDR1 is MGHRA and CDR2 YSYEKL. CDR3 amino acids: CASSQDETGNSPLHF. CDR3 bases: TGCGCCAGTAGCCAAGATGAGACAGGGAATTCACCCCTCCACTTT.